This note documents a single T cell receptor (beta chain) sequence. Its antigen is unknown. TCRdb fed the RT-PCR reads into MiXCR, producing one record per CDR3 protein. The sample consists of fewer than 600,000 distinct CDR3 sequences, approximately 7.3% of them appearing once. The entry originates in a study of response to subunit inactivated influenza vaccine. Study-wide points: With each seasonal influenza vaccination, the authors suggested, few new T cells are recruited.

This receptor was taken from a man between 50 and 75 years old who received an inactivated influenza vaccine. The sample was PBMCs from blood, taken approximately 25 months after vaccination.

In nucleotides, the CDR3 is TGCGCCAGCAGCCACACTAGCGGGGGGAATTCAGATACGCAGTATTTT. Amino acid sequence: CASSHTSGGNSDTQYF. The rearrangement joins TRBV5-1 to TRBJ2-3; 12 bases are shared with TRBD2. V lost 4 bases, J lost 4 bases, and 7 bases stayed unmatched. The CDR3 sequence is 16 residues long. The germline CDR1 and CDR2 sequences are SGHRS and YFSETQ.